The clone carrying this TCR beta chain was picked up a small number of times. Its target is not known. Cells sorted as Tregs were CD4+, CD25+ and CD127-/low. Findings and caveats of the study: Tumor-infiltrating Treg TCR alpha and beta sequences overlapped most with tumor naive CD4+ T cells, then blood naive. In terms of TCR gene usage, tumor memory CD4+ T cells clustered together with blood and lymph node memory CD4+ cells, as well as with lymph node naive CD4+ cells. The larger-cohort validation was restricted to a single TCR beta V-J rearrangement rather than whole repertoires.

Semi-nested PCR with Nested Universal Primer A followed constant-region reverse priming of full-length variable regions. Via MiXCR, TCRdb re-called the 5' RACE reads, giving one row per CDR3 protein. In the table there are more than 55,000 distinct CDR3 sequences, roughly 28% of which are singletons. The V segment lost 6 bases and the J segment 6 bases; nucleotides outside the gene matches: 11. This CDR3 is built from 15 residues. The sequence derives from a female donor with breast cancer. Material for sequencing was tumor-infiltrating Tregs sorted from the breast tumor. The V and J genes are TRBV12-3 or TRBV12-4 and TRBJ2-7, with TRBD1 matching 10 bases. The CDR3 sequence is CASRLMGQGQSEQYF. In nucleotides, the CDR3 is TGTGCCAGCAGACTTATGGGACAGGGGCAGAGCGAGCAGTACTTC.